A single T cell receptor (beta chain) is shown here with its context. Germline V gives CDR1 SGHNT, CDR2 YYREEE (reference sequence). With 4 bases removed from V and 7 bases from J, the gap between germline ends came to 15 bases. The CDR3 extends over 15 amino acids. The sample comes from a study of blood T cell repertoires in COVID-19. Study summary: The samples span acute and convalescent COVID-19 from the United States, Italy and Spain. Sources were T cells, B-cell-depleted T cells, or PBMCs; the material itself was cDNA or gDNA.

Per the original methods: Reference gene primers were amplified, and this amplification served to estimate nucleated cell counts. Sequenced by immunoSEQ multiplex PCR; TCRdb stores in-frame clones only, minus some. The V and J calls and the clone size are those of that table, but D and trimming were determined from the DNA. The sample has 300,000 to 400,000 clones; about nine tenths are singletons. The rearrangement links TRBV5-4 to TRBJ1-6; possible D gene TRBD1, 6 bases. Sample: peripheral blood. This sequence originates from a woman in her twenties or thirties with COVID-19, enrolled during active disease. In DNA, the CDR3 is TGTGCCAGCAGCCTGTGGGGGACAATAAATTCACCCCTCCACTTT. It translates to CASSLWGTINSPLHF.